The entry below gives a single T cell receptor (beta chain) sequence along with its context. Its matching antigen is unknown. Germline-derived CDR1 and CDR2 are WSHSY and SAAADI. The CDR3 has 13 residues. V gave up 5 bases and J gave up 1 base, with 8 bases separating them. Here immunoSEQ multiplex PCR was the method, and the copy in TCRdb shows in-frame clones only, minus some. The profile covers roughly 73,000 clones, with 94% appearing a single time and about 1.6% taken by the ten largest. The sample comes from a study of cytomegalovirus exposure and HLA in healthy donors. Study findings and constraints: Confirmation in vitro established that a few CMV-associated chains were specific for CMV antigens. High specificity and sensitivity for cytomegalovirus status were reported for the classifier.

The chain combines TRBV10-2 with TRBJ2-5; TRBD2 is a possible D gene (5 bases). The material sequenced was PBMCs. The sequence came from a man younger than 35 in good health and CMV-seropositive. CDR3 in DNA: TGCGCCAGCAGTCCGACTATCCAAGAGACCCAGTACTTC. It translates to CASSPTIQETQYF.